This T cell receptor beta chain was found in a study of T-cell reconstitution after alpha-beta-depleted transplantation in children (TCRdb year 2016). For the wider study: The study quantitatively tracked T-cell immune reconstitution after TCRalphabeta/CD19-depleted allogeneic hematopoietic cell transplantation in children using TCR repertoire profiling.

For this chain, trimming is 4 bases at the V end and 8 bases at the J end, and the number of junction bases without a gene match is 9. The cysteine opens and the phenylalanine closes a CDR3 of 14 amino acids. Solely the CDR3 DNA is kept, with 42 bases framed from the first base. CDR1 is given as MGHRA and CDR2 as YSYEKL, both from the germline V gene. What the authors observed across the whole study: Apparently early alphabetaT-cell count recovery about two months after transplant reportedly relied on only several hundred rapidly expanded clones derived from non-depleted graft cells. Over subsequent months, a decline in hyperexpanded clone frequencies was noted, and after one year, T-cell counts and TCRbeta diversity were mostly ascribed to newly produced T cells. In some patients, high TCRbeta diversity at day 60 was attributed to recipient T cells and intrathymic progenitors that had survived conditioning.

The treatment or condition label of this sample denotes: allogeneic hematopoietic cell transplantation with graft depleted of TCRalphabeta T cells and CD19 B cells. The transplant recipients were children given TCRalphabeta/CD19-depleted allogeneic hematopoietic cell grafts. The library was produced with PCR. The sequencer listed for this sample is Illumina HiSeq 2500. Molecular barcoding was employed in the preparation of TCR libraries, with unique molecular identifiers being used to normalize TCRbeta repertoire quantification. Starting from the raw public reads, TCRdb applied fastp trimming at Q25, assembled clones with MiXCR and retained in-frame beta chains. For every CDR3 protein sequence, its rows merge into one entry that carries the most common genes and DNA. A total of 670,000 or so distinct CDR3 sequences appear in this sample, around 12% of them only once. Of the sample, 0.75% to 0.85% is held by the ten largest clones.

This clonotype has more than one count but fewer than ten. What antigen it recognizes has not been identified. Nothing much larger sits one base from this clone, and base qualities are not available. The source of this sequence is a girl aged 2 to 9 with congenital amegakaryocytic thrombocytopenia, due to receive a stem cell transplant. The chain was built from TRBV4-1 and TRBJ2-3; the central 7 bases match TRBD1. Sequencing was performed on PBMCs, taken before TCRalphabeta/CD19-depleted stem cell transplant. This receptor has the CDR3 CASSLGPGGVTQYF. The nucleotide sequence is TGCGCCAGCAGCCTCGGACCAGGGGGTGTTACGCAGTATTTT.